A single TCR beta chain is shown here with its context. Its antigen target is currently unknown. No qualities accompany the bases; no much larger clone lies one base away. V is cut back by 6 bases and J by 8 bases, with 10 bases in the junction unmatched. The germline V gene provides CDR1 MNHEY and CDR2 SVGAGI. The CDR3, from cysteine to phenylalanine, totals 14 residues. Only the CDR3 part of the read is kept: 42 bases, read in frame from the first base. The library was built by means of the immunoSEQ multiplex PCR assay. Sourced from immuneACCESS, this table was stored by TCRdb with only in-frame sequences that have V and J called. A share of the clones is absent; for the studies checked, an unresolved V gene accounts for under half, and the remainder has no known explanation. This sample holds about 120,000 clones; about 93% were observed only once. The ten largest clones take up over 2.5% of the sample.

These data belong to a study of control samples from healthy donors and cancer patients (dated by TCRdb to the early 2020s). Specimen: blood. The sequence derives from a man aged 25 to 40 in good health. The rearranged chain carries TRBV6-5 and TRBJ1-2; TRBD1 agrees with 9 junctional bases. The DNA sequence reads TGTGCCAGCAGGATAACAGGGGGCGCAGAAGGCTACACCTTC. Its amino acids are CASRITGGAEGYTF.